Given below is one TCR beta chain in context. Sequencing was performed with immunoSEQ multiplex PCR; in TCRdb, only in-frame clones are kept and a portion is missing. The repertoire has roughly 17,000 clones, around 78% of them found once; the top ten carry approximately 20%. Germline V CDR1 and CDR2: MDHEN, SYDVKM. The CDR3 is made up of 16 amino acids. The V segment lost 5 bases and the J segment 4 bases; nucleotides outside the gene matches: 8. The data belong to a study of sequential checkpoint blockade in melanoma. Study-level background: Arm A got nivolumab then ipilimumab; arm B the reverse, 1:1.

Described treatment: randomized to nivolumab then ipilimumab (arm A) or the reverse (arm B). The receptor was isolated from a human donor with melanoma. This chain links TRBV28 with TRBJ2-2; TRBD1 matches 9 bases. This material consisted of CD8+ T cells sorted from blood (inferred from file names), taken from a patient given nivolumab and ipilimumab in sequence. The CDR3 DNA reads TGTGCCAGCAGTCCGGGACAGGGATTTAGCACCGGGGAGCTGTTTTTT. Encoded protein: CASSPGQGFSTGELFF.